This T cell receptor (beta chain) was obtained from a study of blood T cell repertoires in COVID-19. Background on the study: There were acute and convalescent COVID-19 samples, and they came from the United States, Italy and Spain. T cells, B-cell-depleted T cells, or PBMCs provided the cDNA or gDNA that served as material.

In the original processing: Estimates of nucleated cell counts were drawn from the amplification of reference gene primers. Sequenced by immunoSEQ multiplex PCR; TCRdb stores in-frame clones only, minus some. V and J calls and clone size follow that table, whereas D and trimming were derived from the DNA. The table lists about 12,000 clones, over 60% of them singletons. Seattle's cohort entered during active infection and was followed longitudinally. V was clipped by 8 bases and J by 7 bases; unmatched bases: 10. The CDR3 sequence is 13 residues long. Per the germline V gene, CDR1 is MGHRA and CDR2 is YSYEKL.

The chain uses TRBV4-1 and TRBJ1-1, with 7 bases matching TRBD1. The origin of this receptor is a man aged 55 to 70 with COVID-19, enrolled during active disease. Sequenced sample: peripheral blood. CDR3 nucleotide sequence: TGCGCCAGCCAAGACAGGGCTTGGGATGAAGCTTTCTTT. It is translated as CASQDRAWDEAFF.